One and the same sample provided the 10 T cell receptor beta chains below, sequenced in a study of identical twins. TCRdb processed the 5' RACE reads anew with MiXCR; each CDR3 protein has one entry. The data contain some 660,000 distinct CDR3 sequences, over 8.5% of them singletons. These data also featured in a second study, about yellow fever vaccine responses in identical twins.

Sequenced: PBMCs. The receptors derive from a young woman in good health.

The sample holds many counts of this clonotype. The genes are TRBV29-1 and TRBJ2-7, with D perhaps given as TRBD1 or TRBD2 (7 bases each). Trimming shortened V by 3 bases and J by 7 bases, and 19 bases separated the two germline ends. The CDR3 consists of 14 residues. Germline CDR1 is SQVTM and CDR2 is ANQGSEA. The CDR3 loop reads CSVDEGAGVREQYF. The CDR3 region has the DNA TGCAGCGTTGATGAGGGGGCGGGAGTAAGGGAGCAGTACTTC.

This clonotype was seen at least ten times. This sequence joins TRBV6-2 or TRBV6-3 and TRBJ1-1, with D perhaps TRBD1 (5 bases). Trimming took off 6 bases at V and 10 bases at J, with 21 bases between the two ends. Germline CDR1 is MNHEY and CDR2 is SVGEGT. This CDR3 region has 14 residues. CDR3 sequence (DNA): TGTGCCAGCAGCCCCCTCCCCGGGACCCAGGCAGCTTTCTTT. This sequence encodes CASSPLPGTQAAFF.

V is TRBV2 and J is TRBJ2-3; TRBD1 agrees at 7 bases. CDR3 length: 14 residues. J was trimmed by 0 bases and V by 10 bases; bases with no gene match: 7. Germline-derived CDR1 and CDR2 are SNHLY and FYNNEI. The CDR3 DNA sequence: TGTGCCAAGGGACAGACAACTAGCACAGATACGCAGTATTTT. Translation gives CAKGQTTSTDTQYF. The variable domain in full, completed from reference TRBV2 and TRBJ2-3, reads EPEVTQTPSHQVTQMGQEVILRCVPISNHLYFYWYRQILGQKVEFLVSFYNNEISEKSEIFDDQFSVERPDGSNFTLKIRSTKLEDSAMYFCAKGQTTSTDTQYFGPGTRLTVL.

The rearrangement uses TRBV29-1 and TRBJ2-7, with TRBD2 matching 7 bases. Germline V gives CDR1 SQVTM, CDR2 ANQGSEA. The CDR3 totals 15 residues. V shed 4 bases and J 8 bases; nucleotides not matched to a gene: 17. The CDR3 DNA reads as TGCAGCGTTGCCAGCCTAGCGGATCCCCTAATCCAGCAGTACTTC. Its protein is CSVASLADPLIQQYF.

This chain joins TRBV5-1 and TRBJ2-2; a possible D gene is TRBD1 (7 bases). CDR1 SGHRS and CDR2 YFSETQ come from the germline V gene. CDR3 length: 18 residues. V lost 4 bases, J lost 4 bases, and 23 bases lay in between. CDR3 amino acids: CASSLGIRGAASTGELFF. CDR3 bases: TGCGCCAGCAGCCTAGGGATCAGGGGGGCCGCCTCCACCGGGGAGCTGTTTTTT.

This clonotype was seen a handful of times. The CDR3 coding sequence is TGTGCCTGGAGCGGGGGTGGCTACACCTTC. Translated: CAWSGGGYTF. The chain is built from TRBV30 and TRBJ1-2; possibly TRBD1 for D (5 bases). The germline V gene encodes CDR1 GTSNPN and CDR2 SVGIG (reference sequence). The CDR3 runs to 10 residues. Trimming shortened V by 3 bases and J by 7 bases, and 6 bases separated the two germline ends.

The V gene is TRBV15, the J gene TRBJ2-1, with D hard to call. The germline CDR1 and CDR2 sequences are LNHNV and YYDKDF (reference sequence). This CDR3 is built from 11 residues. The V and J ends lost 4 bases and 9 bases respectively, with 7 bases between them. The DNA of the CDR3 is TGTGCCACCAGCACCTTGGGTGAGCAGTTCTTC. Residues: CATSTLGEQFF.

This clonotype has more than one count but fewer than ten. The gene calls are TRBV27 and TRBJ1-1, with TRBD1 matching 7 bases. The CDR3 spans 13 residues. V trimming: 0 bases; J trimming: 8 bases; junction bases outside the gene matches: 3. Germline V gene sequence: CDR1 MNHEY, CDR2 SMNVEV (reference sequence). The CDR3 coding sequence is TGTGCCAGCAGTTTATCTGGGACAGTAGAAGCTTTCTTT. This sequence encodes CASSLSGTVEAFF.

This clonotype was observed many times. This chain joins TRBV15 and TRBJ2-1, with a possible D match to TRBD2 (5 bases). This CDR3 has 14 residues. Germline V CDR1 and CDR2: LNHNV, YYDKDF (reference sequence). V lost 10 bases and J 2 bases, leaving 15 bases between the germline ends. CDR3 sequence reads: CANGRGRPYNEQFF. CDR3 DNA: TGTGCCAACGGAAGAGGGCGCCCCTACAATGAGCAGTTCTTC.

This clonotype was observed many times. The chain links TRBV28 to TRBJ2-7; D unclear. The CDR3 runs 15 residues. With 3 bases removed from V and 0 bases from J, the gap between germline ends came to 12 bases. The germline gives CDR1 MDHEN, CDR2 SYDVKM. In DNA form, the CDR3 reads TGTGCCAGCAGTTTCATGCGCGGATTCTCCTACGAGCAGTACTTC. Protein sequence: CASSFMRGFSYEQYF.